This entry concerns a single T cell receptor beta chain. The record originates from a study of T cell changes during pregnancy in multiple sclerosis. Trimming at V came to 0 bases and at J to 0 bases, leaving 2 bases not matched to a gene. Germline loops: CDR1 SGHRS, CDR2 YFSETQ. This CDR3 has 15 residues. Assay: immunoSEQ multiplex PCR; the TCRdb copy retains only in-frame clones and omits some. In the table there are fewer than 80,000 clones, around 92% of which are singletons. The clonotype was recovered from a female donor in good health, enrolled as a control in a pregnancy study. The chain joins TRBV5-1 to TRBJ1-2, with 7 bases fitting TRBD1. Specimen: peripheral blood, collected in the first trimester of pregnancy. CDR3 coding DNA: TGCGCCAGCAGCTTGGACAGGGGCGCTAACTATGGCTACACCTTC. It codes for CASSLDRGANYGYTF.